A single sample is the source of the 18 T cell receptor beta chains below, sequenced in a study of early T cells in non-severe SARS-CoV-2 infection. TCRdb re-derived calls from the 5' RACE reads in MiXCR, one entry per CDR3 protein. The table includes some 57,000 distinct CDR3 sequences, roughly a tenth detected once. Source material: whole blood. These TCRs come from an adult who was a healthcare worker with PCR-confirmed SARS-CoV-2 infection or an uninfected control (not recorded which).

The CDR3 spells CASNPQQGGDTQYF. The CDR3 DNA reads TGCGCCAGCAACCCTCAACAGGGGGGCGATACGCAGTATTTT. This sequence joins TRBV5-1 and TRBJ2-3, with TRBD1 matching over 8 bases. The germline V gene has CDR1 SGHRS and CDR2 YFSETQ. This CDR3 has 14 residues. The V and J ends lost 6 bases and 6 bases, in that order; junction bases with no gene match: 9. Complete variable domain (other parts from reference TRBV5-1 and TRBJ2-3): KAGVTQTPRYLIKTRGQQVTLSCSPISGHRSVSWYQQTPGQGLQFLFEYFSETQRNKGNFPGRFSGRQFSNSRSEMNVSTLELGDSALYLCASNPQQGGDTQYFGPGTRLTVL.

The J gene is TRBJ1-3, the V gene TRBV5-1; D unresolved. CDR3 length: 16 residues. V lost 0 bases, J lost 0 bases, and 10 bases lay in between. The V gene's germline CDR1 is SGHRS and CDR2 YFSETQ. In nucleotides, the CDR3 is TGCGCCAGCAGCTTGGACGCCGGAGGCTCTGGAAACACCATATATTTT. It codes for CASSLDAGGSGNTIYF.

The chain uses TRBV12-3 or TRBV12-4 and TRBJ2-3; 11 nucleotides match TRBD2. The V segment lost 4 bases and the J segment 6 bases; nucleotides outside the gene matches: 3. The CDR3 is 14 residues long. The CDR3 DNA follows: TGTGCCAGCAGTTCCGTAGCGGGGGGGGATACGCAGTATTTT. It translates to CASSSVAGGDTQYF.

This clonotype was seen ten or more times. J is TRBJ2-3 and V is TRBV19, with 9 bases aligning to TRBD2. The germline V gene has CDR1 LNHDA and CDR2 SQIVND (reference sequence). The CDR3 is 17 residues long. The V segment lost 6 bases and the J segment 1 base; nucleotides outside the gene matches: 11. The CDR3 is CASSPSQIAGGTDTQYF. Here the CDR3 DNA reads TGTGCCAGTAGCCCCTCCCAGATAGCGGGGGGCACAGATACGCAGTATTTT. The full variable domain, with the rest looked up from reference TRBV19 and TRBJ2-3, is DGGITQSPKYLFRKEGQNVTLSCEQNLNHDAMYWYRQDPGQGLRLIYYSQIVNDFQKGDIAEGYSVSREKKESFPLTVTSAQKNPTAFYLCASSPSQIAGGTDTQYFGPGTRLTVL.

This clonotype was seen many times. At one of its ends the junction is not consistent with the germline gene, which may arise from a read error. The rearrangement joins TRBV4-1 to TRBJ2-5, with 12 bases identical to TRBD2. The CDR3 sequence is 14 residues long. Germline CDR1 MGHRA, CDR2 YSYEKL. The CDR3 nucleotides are TGCGCCAGCAGCCAATCGACTAGCGGGAGTCCCACGGACTTC. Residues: CASSQSTSGSPTDF.

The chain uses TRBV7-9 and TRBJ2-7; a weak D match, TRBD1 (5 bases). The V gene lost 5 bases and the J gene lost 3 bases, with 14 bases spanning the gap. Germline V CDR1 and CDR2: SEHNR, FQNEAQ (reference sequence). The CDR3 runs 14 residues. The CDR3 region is CASSRDSSSYEQYF. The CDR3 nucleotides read TGTGCCAGCAGCCGAGACAGCTCTAGCTACGAGCAGTACTTC.

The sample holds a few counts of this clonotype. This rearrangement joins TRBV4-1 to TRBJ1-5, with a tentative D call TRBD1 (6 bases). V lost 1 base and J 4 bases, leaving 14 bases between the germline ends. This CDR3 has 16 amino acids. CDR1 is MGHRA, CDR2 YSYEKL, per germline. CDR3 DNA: TGCGCCAGCAGCCAAGTCGCGGGGGCACGGAATCAGCCCCAGCATTTT. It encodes CASSQVAGARNQPQHF.

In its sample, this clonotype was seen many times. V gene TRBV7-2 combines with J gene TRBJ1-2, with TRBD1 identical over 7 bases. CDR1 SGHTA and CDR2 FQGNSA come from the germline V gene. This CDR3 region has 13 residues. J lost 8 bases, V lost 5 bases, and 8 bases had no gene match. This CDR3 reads CASSHDRVRGYTF. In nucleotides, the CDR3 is TGTGCCAGCAGCCATGACAGGGTACGCGGCTACACCTTC.

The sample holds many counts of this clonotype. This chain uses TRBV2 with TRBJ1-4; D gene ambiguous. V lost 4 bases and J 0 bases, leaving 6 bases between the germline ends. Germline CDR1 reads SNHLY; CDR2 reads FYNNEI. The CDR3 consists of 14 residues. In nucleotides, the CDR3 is TGTGCCAGCAGTGTATGGTCAACTAATGAAAAACTGTTTTTT. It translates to CASSVWSTNEKLFF. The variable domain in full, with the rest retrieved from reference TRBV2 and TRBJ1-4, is EPEVTQTPSHQVTQMGQEVILRCVPISNHLYFYWYRQILGQKVEFLVSFYNNEISEKSEIFDDQFSVERPDGSNFTLKIRSTKLEDSAMYFCASSVWSTNEKLFFGSGTQLSVL.

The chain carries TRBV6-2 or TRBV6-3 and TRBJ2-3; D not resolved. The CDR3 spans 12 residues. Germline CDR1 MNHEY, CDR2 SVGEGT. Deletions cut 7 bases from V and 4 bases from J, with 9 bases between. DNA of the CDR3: TGTGCCAGCACCCAGGCAGCAGATACGCAGTATTTT. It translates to CASTQAADTQYF.

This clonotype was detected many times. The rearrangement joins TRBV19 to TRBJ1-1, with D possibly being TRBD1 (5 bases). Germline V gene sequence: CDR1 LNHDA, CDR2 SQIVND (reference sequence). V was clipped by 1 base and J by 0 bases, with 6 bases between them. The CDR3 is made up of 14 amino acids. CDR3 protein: CASSIGGVNTEAFF. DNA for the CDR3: TGTGCCAGTAGTATAGGAGGGGTGAACACTGAAGCTTTCTTT.

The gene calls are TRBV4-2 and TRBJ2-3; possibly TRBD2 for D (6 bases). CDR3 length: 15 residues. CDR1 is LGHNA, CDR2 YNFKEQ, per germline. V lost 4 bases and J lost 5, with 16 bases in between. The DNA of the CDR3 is TGTGCCAGCAGCCGGGAACTAGCCTCTATAGATACGCAGTATTTT. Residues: CASSRELASIDTQYF.

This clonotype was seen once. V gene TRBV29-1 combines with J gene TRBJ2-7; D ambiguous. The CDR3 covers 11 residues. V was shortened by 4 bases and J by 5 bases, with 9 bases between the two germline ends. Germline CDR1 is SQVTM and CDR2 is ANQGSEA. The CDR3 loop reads CSVGVSHEQYF. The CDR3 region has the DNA TGCAGCGTTGGGGTCAGCCACGAGCAGTACTTC.

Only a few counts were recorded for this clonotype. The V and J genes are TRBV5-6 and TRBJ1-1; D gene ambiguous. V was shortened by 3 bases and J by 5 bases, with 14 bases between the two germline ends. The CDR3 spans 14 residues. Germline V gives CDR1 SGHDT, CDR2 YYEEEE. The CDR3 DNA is TGTGCCAGCAGCTCGGACCTTTCGGGGACTGAAGCTTTCTTT. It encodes CASSSDLSGTEAFF.

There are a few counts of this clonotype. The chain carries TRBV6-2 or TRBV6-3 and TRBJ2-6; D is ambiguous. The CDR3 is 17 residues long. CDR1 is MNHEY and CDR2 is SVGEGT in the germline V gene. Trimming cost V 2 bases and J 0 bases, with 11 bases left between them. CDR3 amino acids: CASSYLFGSSGANVLTF. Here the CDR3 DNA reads TGTGCCAGCAGTTACCTTTTTGGGTCCTCTGGGGCCAACGTCCTGACTTTC.

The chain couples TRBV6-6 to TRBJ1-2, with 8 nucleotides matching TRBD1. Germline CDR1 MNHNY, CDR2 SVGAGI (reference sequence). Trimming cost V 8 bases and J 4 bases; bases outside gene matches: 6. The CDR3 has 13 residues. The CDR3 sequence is CASGTGFGYGYTF. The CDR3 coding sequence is TGTGCCAGCGGGACAGGCTTCGGCTATGGCTACACCTTC.

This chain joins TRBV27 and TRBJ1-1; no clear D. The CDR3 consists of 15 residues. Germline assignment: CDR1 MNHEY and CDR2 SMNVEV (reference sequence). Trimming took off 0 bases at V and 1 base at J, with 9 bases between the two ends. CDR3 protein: CASSLSPVTNTEAFF. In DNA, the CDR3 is TGTGCCAGCAGTTTATCGCCGGTTACGAACACTGAAGCTTTCTTT.

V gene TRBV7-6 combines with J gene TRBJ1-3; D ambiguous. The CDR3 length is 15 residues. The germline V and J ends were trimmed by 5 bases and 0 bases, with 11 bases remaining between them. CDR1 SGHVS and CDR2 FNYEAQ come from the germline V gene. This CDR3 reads CASSPLSYSGNTIYF. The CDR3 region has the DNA TGTGCCAGCAGCCCGCTCTCTTACTCTGGAAACACCATATATTTT.